Listed here are 31 T cell receptor beta chains from one sample, sequenced in a study of T cell responses to AZD1222 COVID-19 vaccine. Using immunoSEQ multiplex PCR, the repertoire was profiled, and TCRdb retains in-frame clones only, with some absent. This sample has 90,000 to 150,000 clones, with about 90% found just once. The sample in question was peripheral blood, obtained on day 0 of AZD1222 vaccination. These receptors all stem from an adult in good health.

This chain links TRBV6-5 with TRBJ1-4; D possibly corresponds to TRBD1 (5 bases). CDR1 and CDR2 (germline): MNHEY, SVGAGI. The CDR3 is 15 amino acids. V dropped 2 bases and J dropped 7 bases, with 14 bases sitting between them. Here the CDR3 reads CASSYGVQGGEKLFF. The DNA for the CDR3 is TGTGCCAGCAGTTACGGGGTCCAGGGTGGTGAAAAACTGTTTTTT.

The CDR3 DNA reads TGTGCCAGCAGCCCCCCGACGGGTGGGGGGTACAATGAGCAGTTCTTC. It yields the protein CASSPPTGGGYNEQFF. This sequence joins TRBV13 and TRBJ2-1, with D possibly matching TRBD2 (6 bases). Germline V gene sequence: CDR1 PRHDT, CDR2 FYEKMQ (reference sequence). Trimming removed 5 bases at V and 4 bases at J, with 18 bases between. This CDR3 comprises 16 residues.

This clone was seen just once. J is TRBJ1-2 and V is TRBV28; D gene unclear. The CDR3 extends over 13 amino acids. V was trimmed by 7 bases and J by 13 bases, leaving 22 bases between them. The germline V gene has CDR1 MDHEN and CDR2 SYDVKM. CDR3 amino acids: CASNMPAAYSLTF. DNA of the CDR3: TGTGCCAGCAACATGCCCGCGGCGTACTCACTCACCTTC.

This sequence joins TRBV30 and TRBJ2-3; D is ambiguous. CDR3 length: 13 residues. Per the germline V gene, CDR1 is GTSNPN and CDR2 is SVGIG (reference sequence). V gave up 0 bases and J gave up 8 bases, with 12 bases separating them. CDR3 protein: CAWSVSESGTQYF. The CDR3 DNA reads TGTGCCTGGAGTGTGTCGGAGTCAGGTACGCAGTATTTT.

This rearrangement joins TRBV7-3 to TRBJ2-1, with D perhaps TRBD1 (6 bases). Germline lookup yields CDR1 SGHTA and CDR2 FQGTGA. The CDR3 runs to 15 residues. V shed 4 bases and J shed 8 bases, with 18 bases lying between them. For the CDR3, the DNA is TGTGCCAGCAGCTCAACGGCCTTACAGGGTTATGAGCAGTTCTTC. Residues: CASSSTALQGYEQFF.

The chain uses TRBV27 and TRBJ2-5; TRBD1 might be the D (6 bases). The CDR3 loop spans 14 amino acids. CDR1 is MNHEY and CDR2 is SMNVEV in the germline V gene (reference sequence). The V end was cut by 3 bases, the J end by 4 bases, with 12 bases between. Here the CDR3 reads CASSFGAGVETQYF. The CDR3 nucleotides are TGTGCCAGCAGTTTTGGGGCAGGGGTAGAGACCCAGTACTTC.

The CDR3 sequence: CASSYTQTYEQYF. Here the CDR3 DNA reads TGTGCCAGCAGTTATACACAGACCTACGAGCAGTACTTC. V usage is TRBV6-5 and J usage is TRBJ2-7, with D unresolved. CDR1 and CDR2 from the germline V gene are MNHEY and SVGAGI. V was pared by 3 bases and J by 2 bases, with 8 bases between. The CDR3 loop spans 13 amino acids.

This chain connects TRBV29-1 to TRBJ1-2; the D is unclear. Germline CDR1 and CDR2: SQVTM and ANQGSEA. V gave up 4 bases and J gave up 3 bases, with 15 bases separating them. This CDR3 contains 14 residues. The CDR3 DNA sequence: TGCAGCGTTGTATCGGGGTTAAGGGACTATGGCTACACCTTC. Amino acid sequence: CSVVSGLRDYGYTF.

The chain is built from TRBV10-3 and TRBJ1-1, with D possibly being TRBD1 (5 bases). Germline lookup yields CDR1 ENHRY and CDR2 SYGVKD. The germline V and J ends were trimmed by 0 bases and 5 bases, with 13 bases remaining between them. This CDR3 has 15 amino acids. The CDR3 region is CAISESGGMRTEAFF. CDR3 coding DNA: TGTGCCATCAGTGAGTCGGGGGGGATGAGGACTGAAGCTTTCTTT.

The chain has TRBV5-1 and TRBJ2-7; unclear D gene. V was trimmed by 2 bases and J by 4 bases, leaving 10 bases between them. Germline V CDR1 and CDR2: SGHRS, YFSETQ. The CDR3 loop spans 13 amino acids. CDR3 bases: TGCGCCAGCAGCTTCGATCTTGGGTACGAGCAGTACTTC. Translated: CASSFDLGYEQYF. Full variable domain (remainder filled in from reference TRBV5-1 and TRBJ2-7): KAGVTQTPRYLIKTRGQQVTLSCSPISGHRSVSWYQQTPGQGLQFLFEYFSETQRNKGNFPGRFSGRQFSNSRSEMNVSTLELGDSALYLCASSFDLGYEQYFGPGTRLTVT.

The CDR3 DNA reads as TGTGCCAGCAGCCAAGATTTGAGGGGTGGTGGCACTGAAGCTTTCTTT. Translated, it gives CASSQDLRGGGTEAFF. The rearrangement joins TRBV4-2 to TRBJ1-1, with D perhaps matching TRBD1 (5 bases). The CDR3 loop spans 16 amino acids. Germline CDR1 reads LGHNA; CDR2 reads YNFKEQ. V was clipped by 0 bases and J by 4 bases, with 15 bases between them.

This clone was detected only a few times. The same CDR3 is also encoded by other DNA sequences in this sample. The chain has TRBV2 and TRBJ1-2; D uncertain. The germline V gene encodes CDR1 SNHLY and CDR2 FYNNEI. The V and J ends lost 3 bases and 4 bases respectively, with 9 bases between them. This CDR3 contains 13 residues. This chain's CDR3 is CASSDTSGYGYTF. In DNA, the CDR3 is TGTGCCAGCAGTGATACGTCAGGCTATGGCTACACCTTC.

The genes are TRBV6-1 and TRBJ2-1, with TRBD1 identical over 8 bases. The CDR3 length is 17 residues. Germline CDR1 is MNHNS and CDR2 is SASEGT. Trimming cost V 4 bases and J 2 bases; bases outside gene matches: 10. The CDR3 DNA is TGTGCCAGCAGTGGACGCAGGGGGCTAGGACCCTACAATGAGCAGTTCTTC. It codes for CASSGRRGLGPYNEQFF.

The genes are TRBV28 and TRBJ1-2; D is uncertain. The ends were cut back, 3 bases at V and 7 bases at J, with 12 bases in the middle. The CDR3 spans 13 residues. Per the germline V gene, CDR1 is MDHEN and CDR2 is SYDVKM. The CDR3 spells CASSFRTLSGYTF. The CDR3 coding sequence is TGTGCCAGCAGTTTCCGAACCTTATCTGGCTACACCTTC.

V and J are TRBV6-4 and TRBJ1-5; D unresolved. The CDR3 length is 13 residues. Germline V lookup: CDR1 MRHNA, CDR2 SNTAGT. Between the trimmed V and J ends, which lost 5 bases and 5 bases, there was a span of 10 bases. Here the CDR3 reads CASSSEIYQPQHF. Written as DNA, the CDR3 is TGTGCCAGCAGTTCGGAGATTTATCAGCCCCAGCATTTT.

The rearrangement joins TRBV12-5 to TRBJ1-1; D perhaps matches TRBD1 (5 bases). The V and J ends lost 5 bases and 3 bases respectively, with 13 bases between them. This CDR3 has 14 amino acids. Germline V gives CDR1 LGHNT, CDR2 FRNRAP. The CDR3 region is CASGPDWGDTEAFF. The DNA for the CDR3 is TGTGCTAGTGGTCCGGACTGGGGGGACACTGAAGCTTTCTTT.

This clone has a single count. The chain recombines TRBV12-3 or TRBV12-4 with TRBJ2-1, with a tentative D call TRBD2 (6 bases). V was trimmed by 4 bases and J by 3 bases, leaving 7 bases between them. The CDR3 length is 13 residues. The CDR3: CASSSGLYNEQFF. CDR3 in DNA: TGTGCCAGCAGTTCGGGACTCTACAATGAGCAGTTCTTC.

V gene TRBV6-5 combines with J gene TRBJ1-6; possible D gene TRBD1, 5 bases. The V end was cut by 6 bases, the J end by 7 bases, with 16 bases between. Germline CDR1 reads MNHEY; CDR2 reads SVGAGI. The CDR3 length is 15 residues. The CDR3 spells CASSRRRTNNSPLHF. The CDR3 DNA sequence: TGTGCCAGCAGCCGCCGCCGGACAAACAATTCACCCCTCCACTTT.

The chain links TRBV6-8 to TRBJ1-5; the D gene is possibly TRBD1 (5 bases). The CDR3 is 18 amino acids. The germline CDR1 and CDR2 sequences are MNHGY and SAAAGT. The V end was cut by 2 bases, the J end by 0 bases, with 17 bases between. The CDR3 here is CASSYGILGADSNQPQHF. The DNA of the CDR3 is TGTGCCAGCAGTTACGGGATCCTCGGGGCAGATAGCAATCAGCCCCAGCATTTT.

The chain is built from TRBV5-1 and TRBJ2-3; weak D call: TRBD2 (6 bases). Germline V gives CDR1 SGHRS, CDR2 YFSETQ. With 2 bases removed from V and 5 bases from J, the gap between germline ends came to 18 bases. This CDR3 is built from 16 residues. CDR3 sequence: CASSFTGRKNGDTQYF. Written as DNA, the CDR3 is TGCGCCAGCAGCTTCACGGGGAGGAAAAATGGAGATACGCAGTATTTT.

V and J are TRBV4-1 and TRBJ1-6; D gene uncertain. With 11 bases removed from V and 10 bases from J, the gap between germline ends came to 9 bases. This CDR3 is 10 amino acids long. CDR1 and CDR2 from the germline V gene are MGHRA and YSYEKL. The CDR3 protein is CASGGSPLHF. The CDR3 DNA reads TGCGCCTCCGGTGGGTCACCCCTCCACTTT.

The rearrangement uses TRBV5-1 and TRBJ1-6, with D possibly being TRBD1 (6 bases). CDR3 length: 15 amino acids. Germline-derived CDR1 and CDR2 are SGHRS and YFSETQ. V lost 0 bases and J 13 bases, leaving 17 bases between the germline ends. The CDR3 loop is CASSLEGGVLSPLHF. The CDR3 DNA reads as TGCGCCAGCAGCTTGGAAGGGGGGGTATTATCGCCCCTCCACTTT.

CDR3 in DNA: TGTGCCAGCAGCTTAGCGCAGGGAATGAACACTGAAGCTTTCTTT. As protein: CASSLAQGMNTEAFF. The chain recombines TRBV7-9 with TRBJ1-1, with D possibly TRBD1 on 5 matching bases. The length of the CDR3 is 15 residues. V was pared by 0 bases and J by 0 bases, with 8 bases between. Germline V CDR1 and CDR2: SEHNR, FQNEAQ (reference sequence).

The gene calls are TRBV11-3 and TRBJ2-3, with 13 bases lining up with TRBD2. The CDR3 spans 17 residues. Germline V CDR1 and CDR2: SGHNT, YENEEA. V lost 1 base, J lost 1 base, and 2 bases stayed unmatched. Here the CDR3 DNA reads TGTGCCAGCAGCTTAGGCGGGACTAGCGGGGGCACAGATACGCAGTATTTT. Protein product: CASSLGGTSGGTDTQYF.

The V gene is TRBV24-1, the J gene TRBJ2-1, with D possibly TRBD2 on 8 matching bases. With 5 bases removed from V and 0 bases from J, the gap between germline ends came to 22 bases. Germline loops: CDR1 KGHDR, CDR2 SFDVKD. This CDR3 region has 19 residues. The CDR3 bases are TGTGCCACCAGTGCTCCGACAGGGCGGCGGGAGGTCTCCTACAATGAGCAGTTCTTC. This sequence encodes CATSAPTGRREVSYNEQFF.

The CDR3 is CASSFGSMNTEAFF. The CDR3 DNA reads TGTGCCAGCAGCTTCGGCAGCATGAACACTGAAGCTTTCTTT. The chain has TRBV11-2 and TRBJ1-1; no clear D gene. Germline CDR1 and CDR2: SGHAT and FQNNGV. The CDR3 extends over 14 amino acids. V was cut by 3 bases and J by 0 bases, with 8 bases left in between.

The chain couples TRBV6-5 to TRBJ1-1, with D possibly being TRBD1 (6 bases). This CDR3 has 14 residues. V was clipped by 2 bases and J by 1 base, with 8 bases between them. The germline V gene encodes CDR1 MNHEY and CDR2 SVGAGI. The CDR3 DNA reads as TGTGCCAGCAGTTACGTACAGGGGAACACTGAAGCTTTCTTT. It codes for CASSYVQGNTEAFF.

The V call is TRBV4-1, the J call TRBJ2-7; 10 nucleotides line up with TRBD1. The CDR3 loop spans 17 amino acids. The germline V gene encodes CDR1 MGHRA and CDR2 YSYEKL. V lost 4 bases and J lost 5; bases outside the gene matches: 14. The CDR3 DNA reads as TGCGCCAGCAGCCCAGGCCCGGGGGAGACAGGGGGCCACGAGCAGTACTTC. This sequence encodes CASSPGPGETGGHEQYF.

This chain uses TRBV9 with TRBJ2-1; 9 nucleotides align to TRBD2. The ends lost 3 bases at V and 0 bases at J; junction bases unmatched: 16. The CDR3 totals 20 residues. Germline CDR1 SGDLS, CDR2 YYNGEE. The CDR3 region has the DNA TGTGCCAGCAGCGACCCTCGGATAGCGGGAGATAAGGGCTCCTACAATGAGCAGTTCTTC. Protein sequence: CASSDPRIAGDKGSYNEQFF.

The chain is built from TRBV14 and TRBJ2-1; either TRBD1 or TRBD2 may fit D (6 bases each). The germline V and J ends were trimmed by 2 bases and 3 bases, with 14 bases remaining between them. Germline V gene sequence: CDR1 SGHDN, CDR2 FVKESK. This CDR3 comprises 16 residues. This chain's CDR3 is CASSQLGGGSYNEQFF. Here the CDR3 DNA reads TGTGCCAGCAGCCAATTAGGAGGGGGGAGCTACAATGAGCAGTTCTTC.

The sample holds one count of this clone. The chain joins TRBV18 to TRBJ2-5; 10 positions match TRBD2. V shed 3 bases and J 2 bases; nucleotides not matched to a gene: 3. CDR1 is KGHSH and CDR2 is LQKENI in the germline V gene. The CDR3 runs to 15 residues. The CDR3 DNA is TGTGCCAGCTCACCTCCTAGCGGGAGACAAGAGACCCAGTACTTC. Protein sequence: CASSPPSGRQETQYF. The variable domain in full, with the rest retrieved from reference TRBV18 and TRBJ2-5, is NAGVMQNPRHLVRRRGQEARLRCSPMKGHSHVYWYRQLPEEGLKFMVYLQKENIIDESGMPKERFSAEFPKEGPSILRIQQVVRGDSAAYFCASSPPSGRQETQYFGPGTRLLVL.